This TCR beta chain was obtained from a study of CD8+ T cells in alopecia areata. Study-level findings and limits: Lesional scalp, notably in alopecia totalis/universalis, had clonality above that of normal scalp.

The CDR3 totals 18 residues. Germline assignment: CDR1 SGDLS and CDR2 YYNGEE. The V gene lost 3 bases and the J gene lost 1 base, with 19 bases spanning the gap. As to treatment: oral pan-JAK inhibitor, 5-10 mg twice daily. Peripheral blood samples and lesional scalp punch biopsies were obtained from alopecia areata patients. The sorting of PBMCs gave CD4+ and CD8+ T cells. Reverse transcribed after extraction, RNA yielded cDNA as the sequencing template. Produced via immunoSEQ multiplex PCR; TCRdb's table is partial and in-frame only. The sample shows about 190,000 clones, roughly three fifths of them seen only once. For this clone: Its target is unknown.

Sample: CD4+ T cells sorted from blood, taken at week 4, from a patient treated with tofacitinib. This clonotype was obtained from a human donor with alopecia areata. J is TRBJ2-2 and V is TRBV9; maybe TRBD1 (5 bases). The CDR3 DNA reads TGTGCCAGCAGCGACAGGAAGACGAACCTTAAGAACACCGGGGAGCTGTTTTTT. Translation: CASSDRKTNLKNTGELFF.